This TCR beta chain was recovered during a study of T-cell reconstitution after alpha-beta-depleted transplantation in children. The CDR3 is made up of 13 amino acids. Germline loops: CDR1 MNHEY, CDR2 SMNVEV (reference sequence). V was pared by 5 bases and J by 2 bases, with 8 bases between. Many counts were recorded for this clonotype. Its antigen is unidentified. The authors prepared the TCRbeta library with unique molecular identifiers. TCRdb reprocessed the PCR reads with MiXCR, giving one entry per CDR3 protein. The sample lists approximately 500,000 distinct CDR3 sequences, 25% to 30% seen once, with about a third in the top ten. Findings of the study overall: Day-60 TCRbeta diversity that was high in some patients was derived from surviving recipient T cells and thymic progenitors. The authors attributed T-cell counts and diversity one year after transplant mostly to newly produced T cells. Expanded graft clones numbering several hundred reportedly gave rise to alpha-beta T cells about two months after transplant.

The sequence came from a boy under two years old with Wiskott-Aldrich syndrome, due to receive a stem cell transplant. The sequencing used PBMCs, collected before TCRalphabeta/CD19-depleted stem cell transplant. V is TRBV27 and J is TRBJ2-3; D is unclear. CDR3 sequence: CASSLSYTDTQYF. CDR3 bases: TGTGCCAGCAGTCTTTCCTACACAGATACGCAGTATTTT.